This TCR beta chain stems from a study of T cell clonality in common variable immunodeficiency. Blood samples were heparinized, about 5 to 9 ml per donor. TCRdb keeps only in-frame clones here, not all; method: immunoSEQ multiplex PCR. The sample includes 25,000 to 30,000 clones, none of them occurring once. This clone was seen repeatedly, ten times or more. What it binds is not known. The read terminates 3 residues before the CDR3 end, so the remaining end is supplied by the germline J gene. Points from the study as a whole: Reportedly, TCR beta sequences from common variable immunodeficiency showed fewer deletions and N-nucleotide insertions. TCRbeta clonality was increased in CVID versus healthy controls. The cause of increased CVID clonality remains unclear without subpopulation sequencing.

V shed 1 base and J 5 bases; nucleotides not matched to a gene: 9. Germline lookup yields CDR1 KGHSH and CDR2 LQKENI. The CDR3 is 17 residues long. Sample: peripheral blood mononuclear cells. This chain links TRBV18 with TRBJ2-2, with 8 bases aligning to TRBD2. The source is a human donor with common variable immunodeficiency. The CDR3 spells CASSPRAREATTGELFF. The sequenced CDR3 bases are TGTGCCAGCTCACCACGGGCGCGGGAGGCAACTACCGGGGAG.